This is a list of T cell receptor beta chains from one sample in a study of liver allograft versus peripheral blood T cells. TCRdb used MiXCR to reprocess the reads, holding one entry per CDR3 protein. The table includes 2,500 to 3,000 distinct CDR3 sequences, about 19% detected once. These receptors were collected from a human patient who had a liver transplant. Some T cells may be transferred from the graft donor. Each CDR3 is given with its conserved first and last residue. Fields, in order: clone size, CDR3 length, V gene, D gene, J gene, CDR3 DNA, CDR3 protein. A D gene is named only where the DNA matches it firmly. A clone size is listed for some rows: how often the clone was seen (once, few, many), or a class if it is expanded.

clone size: few
CDR3 length: 13
V gene: TRBV28
D gene: TRBD2
J gene: TRBJ2-4
CDR3 DNA: TGTGCCAGCGCGGGGGGGCGTGGGAACATTCAGTACTTC
CDR3 protein: CASAGGRGNIQYF

clone size: -
CDR3 length: 12
V gene: TRBV20-1
D gene: -
J gene: TRBJ2-1
CDR3 DNA: TGCAGTGCTAGAGTTACGGGCAATGAGCAGTTCTTC
CDR3 protein: CSARVTGNEQFF

clone size: medium-sized
CDR3 length: 15
V gene: TRBV15
D gene: -
J gene: TRBJ2-1
CDR3 DNA: TGTGCCACCAGCAGAGAGGGCAGCTCCTACAATGAGCAGTTCTTC
CDR3 protein: CATSREGSSYNEQFF

clone size: few
CDR3 length: 14
V gene: TRBV25-1
D gene: -
J gene: TRBJ2-3
CDR3 DNA: TGTGCCAGCAGTGAATGGAGGGCCACAGATACGCAGTATTTT
CDR3 protein: CASSEWRATDTQYF

clone size: -
CDR3 length: 15
V gene: TRBV7-9
D gene: TRBD1
J gene: TRBJ1-5
CDR3 DNA: TGTGCCAGCAGCTTGTCCGGGACAGGCCATCAGCCCCAGCATTTT
CDR3 protein: CASSLSGTGHQPQHF

clone size: medium-sized
CDR3 length: 16
V gene: TRBV27
D gene: TRBD1
J gene: TRBJ2-1
CDR3 DNA: TGTGCCAGCAGTTTATTTTGGACAGGCGGCTACAATGAGCAGTTCTTC
CDR3 protein: CASSLFWTGGYNEQFF

clone size: -
CDR3 length: 14
V gene: TRBV7-9
D gene: -
J gene: TRBJ2-1
CDR3 DNA: TGTGCCAGCAGCTTAGCGGGAACCTACAATGAGCAGTTCTTC
CDR3 protein: CASSLAGTYNEQFF

clone size: medium-sized
CDR3 length: 15
V gene: TRBV29-1
D gene: TRBD1
J gene: TRBJ1-1
CDR3 DNA: TGCAGCGCCCTTGGGACAGAACTTATGAACACTGAAGCTTTCTTT
CDR3 protein: CSALGTELMNTEAFF

clone size: -
CDR3 length: 14
V gene: TRBV2
D gene: TRBD1
J gene: TRBJ1-3
CDR3 DNA: TGTGCCAGCAGCCCCGACAGGGAAAAAAACACCATATATTTT
CDR3 protein: CASSPDREKNTIYF

clone size: -
CDR3 length: 15
V gene: TRBV9
D gene: TRBD1
J gene: TRBJ2-7
CDR3 DNA: TGTGCCAGCAGCCTTGCGGGACAGGGGGCGGCCGAGCAGTACTTC
CDR3 protein: CASSLAGQGAAEQYF

clone size: -
CDR3 length: 11
V gene: TRBV12-3/TRBV12-4
D gene: -
J gene: TRBJ1-2
CDR3 DNA: TGTGCCAGCAAGGCAGGGTATGGCTACACCTTC
CDR3 protein: CASKAGYGYTF

clone size: medium-sized
CDR3 length: 14
V gene: TRBV27
D gene: -
J gene: TRBJ1-1
CDR3 DNA: TGTGCCAGCAGTTTATTTGCGGTGAACACTGAAGCTTTCTTT
CDR3 protein: CASSLFAVNTEAFF

clone size: large
CDR3 length: 14
V gene: TRBV27
D gene: TRBD1
J gene: TRBJ1-2
CDR3 DNA: TGTGCCAGCAGTTACTCTACGGACAGGGACGGCTACACCTTC
CDR3 protein: CASSYSTDRDGYTF

clone size: few
CDR3 length: 13
V gene: TRBV9
D gene: -
J gene: TRBJ2-7
CDR3 DNA: TGTGCCAGCAGCGTAGGCGGGGACTACGAGCAGTACTTC
CDR3 protein: CASSVGGDYEQYF

clone size: few
CDR3 length: 14
V gene: TRBV11-2
D gene: -
J gene: TRBJ1-2
CDR3 DNA: TGTGCCAGCAGCGAAGACGGGTACTCCTATGGCTACACCTTC
CDR3 protein: CASSEDGYSYGYTF

clone size: medium-sized
CDR3 length: 12
V gene: TRBV27
D gene: -
J gene: TRBJ1-5
CDR3 DNA: TGTGCCAGCAGACAGGGCAATCAGCCCCAGCATTTT
CDR3 protein: CASRQGNQPQHF

clone size: few
CDR3 length: 13
V gene: TRBV12-3/TRBV12-4
D gene: -
J gene: TRBJ2-5
CDR3 DNA: TGTGCCAGCAGTTCCGGGACAACTGAGACCCAGTACTTC
CDR3 protein: CASSSGTTETQYF

clone size: medium-sized
CDR3 length: 14
V gene: TRBV6-5
D gene: -
J gene: TRBJ2-3
CDR3 DNA: TGTGCCAGCAGCCTACAGGGATCCACAGATACGCAGTATTTT
CDR3 protein: CASSLQGSTDTQYF

clone size: -
CDR3 length: 14
V gene: TRBV27
D gene: TRBD1
J gene: TRBJ2-7
CDR3 DNA: TGTGCCAGCAGTTGGGGGACAGGGGCCTACGAGCAGTACTTC
CDR3 protein: CASSWGTGAYEQYF

clone size: medium-sized
CDR3 length: 14
V gene: TRBV6-5
D gene: TRBD1
J gene: TRBJ1-2
CDR3 DNA: TGTGCCAGCAGTTCGCAAGGGGGCGCGGACGGCTACACCTTC
CDR3 protein: CASSSQGGADGYTF

clone size: -
CDR3 length: 15
V gene: TRBV30
D gene: TRBD1
J gene: TRBJ2-7
CDR3 DNA: TGTGCCTGGAGTGTGGGACAGGGGATGACCTACGAGCAGTACTTC
CDR3 protein: CAWSVGQGMTYEQYF

clone size: -
CDR3 length: 15
V gene: TRBV5-6
D gene: TRBD1
J gene: TRBJ1-5
CDR3 DNA: TGTGCCAGCAGCTCCGGGACAGGGCGCTATCAGCCCCAGCATTTT
CDR3 protein: CASSSGTGRYQPQHF

clone size: few
CDR3 length: 13
V gene: TRBV7-9
D gene: -
J gene: TRBJ1-1
CDR3 DNA: TGTGCCAGCACCCCGAAGGAGAACACTGAAGCTTTCTTT
CDR3 protein: CASTPKENTEAFF

clone size: -
CDR3 length: 13
V gene: TRBV6-5
D gene: -
J gene: TRBJ1-5
CDR3 DNA: TGTGCCAGCAGCAAAAATAGCAATCAGCCCCAGCATTTT
CDR3 protein: CASSKNSNQPQHF

clone size: medium-sized
CDR3 length: 12
V gene: TRBV13
D gene: -
J gene: TRBJ1-1
CDR3 DNA: TGTGCCAGCAGCCTTGGGAGGCTTGAAGCTTTCTTT
CDR3 protein: CASSLGRLEAFF

clone size: few
CDR3 length: 17
V gene: TRBV12-3/TRBV12-4
D gene: TRBD2
J gene: TRBJ2-5
CDR3 DNA: TGTGCCAGCACTATACCGGGACTAGCGGGAGGGCCGGAGACCCAGTACTTC
CDR3 protein: CASTIPGLAGGPETQYF

clone size: -
CDR3 length: 16
V gene: TRBV5-1
D gene: -
J gene: TRBJ1-4
CDR3 DNA: TGCGCCAGCAGCCTAAAATTGTCTGACAGTAGCGAAAAACTGTTTTTT
CDR3 protein: CASSLKLSDSSEKLFF

clone size: medium-sized
CDR3 length: 12
V gene: TRBV5-4
D gene: -
J gene: TRBJ2-5
CDR3 DNA: TGTGCCAGCAGCGCCGAGGGGGAGACCCAGTACTTC
CDR3 protein: CASSAEGETQYF

clone size: -
CDR3 length: 13
V gene: TRBV5-4
D gene: -
J gene: TRBJ2-7
CDR3 DNA: TGTGCCAGCAGCCAGGTGACAGATCCTGAGCAGTACTTC
CDR3 protein: CASSQVTDPEQYF

clone size: medium-sized
CDR3 length: 14
V gene: TRBV28
D gene: TRBD1
J gene: TRBJ1-5
CDR3 DNA: TGTGCCGTCCACCGGGACAGGGGATATCAGCCCCAGCATTTT
CDR3 protein: CAVHRDRGYQPQHF

clone size: medium-sized
CDR3 length: 14
V gene: TRBV6-1
D gene: -
J gene: TRBJ1-4
CDR3 DNA: TGTGCCAGCAGTAAGGACAGCGATATGCAAAAACTGTTTTTT
CDR3 protein: CASSKDSDMQKLFF

clone size: -
CDR3 length: 11
V gene: TRBV6-5
D gene: TRBD1
J gene: TRBJ2-7
CDR3 DNA: TGTGCCAGCAGTCCCGGACAGGGTAGGGACTTC
CDR3 protein: CASSPGQGRDF

clone size: -
CDR3 length: 14
V gene: TRBV20-1
D gene: TRBD2
J gene: TRBJ2-1
CDR3 DNA: TGCAGTCCTCTAGCGGGAGGGCCTTACAATGAGCAGTTCTTC
CDR3 protein: CSPLAGGPYNEQFF

clone size: few
CDR3 length: 14
V gene: TRBV25-1
D gene: -
J gene: TRBJ1-1
CDR3 DNA: TGTGCCAGCAGTGCTTTACAGGGGAACACTGAAGCTTTCTTT
CDR3 protein: CASSALQGNTEAFF

clone size: medium-sized
CDR3 length: 15
V gene: TRBV18
D gene: TRBD2
J gene: TRBJ2-1
CDR3 DNA: TGTGCCAGCACCCTCCGGGCGGGGGACTACAATGAGCAGTTCTTC
CDR3 protein: CASTLRAGDYNEQFF

clone size: medium-sized
CDR3 length: 16
V gene: TRBV6-5
D gene: TRBD2
J gene: TRBJ2-1
CDR3 DNA: TGTGCCAGCAGTTACAGGACTAGCGGTTTAAACAATGAGCAGTTCTTC
CDR3 protein: CASSYRTSGLNNEQFF

clone size: medium-sized
CDR3 length: 14
V gene: TRBV7-9
D gene: TRBD1
J gene: TRBJ2-7
CDR3 DNA: TGTGCCAGCAGCCCGATGGACAGGGGCTACGAGCAGTACTTC
CDR3 protein: CASSPMDRGYEQYF

clone size: -
CDR3 length: 14
V gene: TRBV9
D gene: -
J gene: TRBJ2-5
CDR3 DNA: TGTGCCAGCAGCAAGACAGGATTCCAAGAGACCCAGTACTTC
CDR3 protein: CASSKTGFQETQYF

clone size: medium-sized
CDR3 length: 15
V gene: TRBV9
D gene: -
J gene: TRBJ1-1
CDR3 DNA: TGTGCCAGCAGCTACACAGGGTCGGTGAACACTGAAGCTTTCTTT
CDR3 protein: CASSYTGSVNTEAFF

clone size: medium-sized
CDR3 length: 12
V gene: TRBV9
D gene: -
J gene: TRBJ1-1
CDR3 DNA: TGTGCCAGCAGCGAGGGGGGCACTGAAGCTTTCTTT
CDR3 protein: CASSEGGTEAFF

clone size: -
CDR3 length: 14
V gene: TRBV25-1
D gene: -
J gene: TRBJ1-3
CDR3 DNA: TGTGCCAGCAGCCCCGGGGGGTACGGAAACACCATATATTTT
CDR3 protein: CASSPGGYGNTIYF

clone size: medium-sized
CDR3 length: 16
V gene: TRBV27
D gene: -
J gene: TRBJ1-1
CDR3 DNA: TGTGCCAGCAGCGAATCCCGGCATTATTTGAACACTGAAGCTTTCTTT
CDR3 protein: CASSESRHYLNTEAFF

clone size: -
CDR3 length: 13
V gene: TRBV20-1
D gene: -
J gene: TRBJ1-1
CDR3 DNA: TGCAGTGCCATAGAGGGGAGGGTCACTGAAGCTTTCTTT
CDR3 protein: CSAIEGRVTEAFF

clone size: few
CDR3 length: 16
V gene: TRBV28
D gene: -
J gene: TRBJ2-7
CDR3 DNA: TGTGCCAGCAGTTTAGACAGACGGAAATACTCCTACGAGCAGTACTTC
CDR3 protein: CASSLDRRKYSYEQYF

clone size: medium-sized
CDR3 length: 21
V gene: TRBV6-1
D gene: TRBD1
J gene: TRBJ2-3
CDR3 DNA: TGTGCCAGCAGTGAAGACAACAAATGGATTAACAGGGGACCTAGCACAGATACGCAGTATTTT
CDR3 protein: CASSEDNKWINRGPSTDTQYF